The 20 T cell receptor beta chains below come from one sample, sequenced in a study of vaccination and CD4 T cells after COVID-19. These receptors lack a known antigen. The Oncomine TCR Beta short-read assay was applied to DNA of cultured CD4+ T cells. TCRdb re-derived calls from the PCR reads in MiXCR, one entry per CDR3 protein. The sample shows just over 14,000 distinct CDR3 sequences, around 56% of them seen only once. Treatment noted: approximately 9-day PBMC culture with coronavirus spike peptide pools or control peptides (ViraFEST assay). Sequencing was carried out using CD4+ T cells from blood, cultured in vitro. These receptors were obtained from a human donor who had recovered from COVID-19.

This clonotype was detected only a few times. The CDR3 reads CASSLSIRGSSTDTQYF. The CDR3 region has the DNA TGTGCCAGCAGTTTATCGATACGTGGGTCTAGCACAGATACGCAGTATTTT. This rearrangement joins TRBV27 to TRBJ2-3; no clear D. V was trimmed by 0 bases and J by 0 bases, leaving 13 bases between them. CDR1 is MNHEY, CDR2 SMNVEV, per germline (reference sequence). This CDR3 contains 17 residues.

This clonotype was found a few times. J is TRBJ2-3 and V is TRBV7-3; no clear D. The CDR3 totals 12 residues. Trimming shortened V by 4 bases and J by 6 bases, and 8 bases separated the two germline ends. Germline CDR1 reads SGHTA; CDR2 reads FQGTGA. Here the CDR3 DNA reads TGTGCCAGCAGCTATATCGGCGATACGCAGTATTTT. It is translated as CASSYIGDTQYF.

The CDR3, as DNA: TGTGCCAGCCACCTAGCGGGAGGTCCCGGGGCCAACGTCCTGACTTTC. This encodes CASHLAGGPGANVLTF. V is TRBV10-3 and J is TRBJ2-6, with 11 positions matching TRBD2. The CDR3 contains 16 residues. The germline V gene encodes CDR1 ENHRY and CDR2 SYGVKD. V lost 10 bases to trimming and J lost 4 bases; unmatched junction nucleotides: 9.

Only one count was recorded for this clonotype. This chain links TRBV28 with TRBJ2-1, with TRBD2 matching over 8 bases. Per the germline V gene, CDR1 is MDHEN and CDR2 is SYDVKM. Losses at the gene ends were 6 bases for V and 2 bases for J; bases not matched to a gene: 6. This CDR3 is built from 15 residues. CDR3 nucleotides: TGTGCCAGCAGCGTAGCGGGGTTCACCTACAATGAGCAGTTCTTC. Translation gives CASSVAGFTYNEQFF.

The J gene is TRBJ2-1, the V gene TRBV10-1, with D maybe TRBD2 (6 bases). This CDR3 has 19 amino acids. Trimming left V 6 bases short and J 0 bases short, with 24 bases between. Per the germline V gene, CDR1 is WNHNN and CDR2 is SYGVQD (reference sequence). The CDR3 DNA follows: TGCGCCAGCAGCCTCAGCGGGCCAATAAATGAAAGCTCCTACAATGAGCAGTTCTTC. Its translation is CASSLSGPINESSYNEQFF.

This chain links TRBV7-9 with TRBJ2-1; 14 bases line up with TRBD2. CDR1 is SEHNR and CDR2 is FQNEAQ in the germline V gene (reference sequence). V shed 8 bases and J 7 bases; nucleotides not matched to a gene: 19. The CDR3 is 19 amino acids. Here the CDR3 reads CASGLIRLAGGPSGNEQFF. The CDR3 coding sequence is TGTGCCAGCGGCCTCATCCGACTAGCGGGAGGGCCGTCGGGGAATGAGCAGTTCTTC.

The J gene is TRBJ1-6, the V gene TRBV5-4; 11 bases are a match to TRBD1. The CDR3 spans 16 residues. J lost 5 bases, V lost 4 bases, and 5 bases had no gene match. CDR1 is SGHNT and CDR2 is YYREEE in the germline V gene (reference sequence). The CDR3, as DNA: TGTGCCAGCAGCCCGGACAGGGGGCTAGATAATTCACCCCTCCACTTT. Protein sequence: CASSPDRGLDNSPLHF.

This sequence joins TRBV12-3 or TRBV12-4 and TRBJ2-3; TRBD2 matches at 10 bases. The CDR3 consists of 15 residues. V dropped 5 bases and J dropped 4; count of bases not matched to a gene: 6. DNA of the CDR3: TGTGCCAGCAGTCCAGCGGGAGGGATCCCAGATACGCAGTATTTT. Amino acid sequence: CASSPAGGIPDTQYF.

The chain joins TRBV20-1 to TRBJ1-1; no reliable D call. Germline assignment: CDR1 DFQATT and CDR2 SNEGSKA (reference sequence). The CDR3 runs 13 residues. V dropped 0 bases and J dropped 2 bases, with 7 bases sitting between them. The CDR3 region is CSAREHRNTEAFF. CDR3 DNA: TGCAGTGCTAGAGAACACCGCAACACTGAAGCTTTCTTT.

The DNA of the CDR3 is TGTGCCAGCTCACAGACAGGGGAGAGCACCGGGGAGCTGTTTTTT. This translates into CASSQTGESTGELFF. V is TRBV18 and J is TRBJ2-2; TRBD1 agrees at 8 bases. Germline-derived CDR1 and CDR2 are KGHSH and LQKENI. Unmatched junction bases numbered 5, after V lost 4 bases and J lost 4 bases. The CDR3 has 15 residues.

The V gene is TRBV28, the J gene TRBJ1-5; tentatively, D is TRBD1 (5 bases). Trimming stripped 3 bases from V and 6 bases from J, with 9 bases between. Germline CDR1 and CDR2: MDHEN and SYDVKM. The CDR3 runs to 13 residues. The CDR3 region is CASSFDGAQPQHF. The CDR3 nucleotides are TGTGCCAGCAGTTTTGACGGGGCTCAGCCCCAGCATTTT.

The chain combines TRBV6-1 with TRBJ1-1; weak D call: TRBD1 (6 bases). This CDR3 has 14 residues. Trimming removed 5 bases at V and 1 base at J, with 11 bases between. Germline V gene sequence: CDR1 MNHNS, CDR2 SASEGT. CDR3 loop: CASSTIQGNTEAFF. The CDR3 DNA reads TGTGCCAGCAGTACAATACAGGGGAACACTGAAGCTTTCTTT.

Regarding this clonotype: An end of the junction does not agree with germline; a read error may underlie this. CDR3 loop: CASSVAPPGTVYEQYF. CDR3 in DNA: TGTGCCAGCAGCGTAGCCCCCCCGGGGACAGTCTACGAGCAGTACTTC. The V and J genes are TRBV7-8 and TRBJ2-7; 7 bases align to TRBD1. This CDR3 region has 16 residues. Germline loops: CDR1 SGHVS, CDR2 FQNEAQ.

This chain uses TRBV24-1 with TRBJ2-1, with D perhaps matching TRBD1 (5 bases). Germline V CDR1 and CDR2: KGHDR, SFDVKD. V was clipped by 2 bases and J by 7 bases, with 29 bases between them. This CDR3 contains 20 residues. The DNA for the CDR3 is TGTGCCACCAGTGATTCCACCTACCCGGTAGAACTCGTCAACAGGAATGAGCAGTTCTTC. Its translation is CATSDSTYPVELVNRNEQFF.

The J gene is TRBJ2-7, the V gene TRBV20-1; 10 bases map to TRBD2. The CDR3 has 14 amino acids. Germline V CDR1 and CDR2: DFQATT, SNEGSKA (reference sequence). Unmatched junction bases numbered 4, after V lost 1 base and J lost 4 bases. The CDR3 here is CSARGLAGWYEQYF. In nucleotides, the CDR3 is TGCAGTGCTAGAGGACTAGCGGGTTGGTACGAGCAGTACTTC.

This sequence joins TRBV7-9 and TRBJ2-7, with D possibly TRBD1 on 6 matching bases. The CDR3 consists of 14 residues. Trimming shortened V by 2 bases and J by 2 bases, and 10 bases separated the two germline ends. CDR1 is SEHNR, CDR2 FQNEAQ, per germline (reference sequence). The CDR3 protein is CASSLYRETYEQYF. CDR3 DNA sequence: TGTGCCAGCAGCTTATACAGGGAGACCTACGAGCAGTACTTC.

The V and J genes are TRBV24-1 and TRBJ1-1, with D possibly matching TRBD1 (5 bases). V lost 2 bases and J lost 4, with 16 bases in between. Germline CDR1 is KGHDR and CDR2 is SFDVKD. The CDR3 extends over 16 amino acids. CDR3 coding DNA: TGTGCCACCAGTGATTCCACACCCGGGGGGAGCACTGAAGCTTTCTTT. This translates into CATSDSTPGGSTEAFF.

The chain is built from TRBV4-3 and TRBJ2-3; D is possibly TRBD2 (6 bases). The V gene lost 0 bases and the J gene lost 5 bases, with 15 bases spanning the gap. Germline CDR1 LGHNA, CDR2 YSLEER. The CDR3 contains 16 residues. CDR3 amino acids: CASSQDTGTPQDTQYF. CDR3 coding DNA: TGCGCCAGCAGCCAAGATACCGGGACTCCTCAAGATACGCAGTATTTT.

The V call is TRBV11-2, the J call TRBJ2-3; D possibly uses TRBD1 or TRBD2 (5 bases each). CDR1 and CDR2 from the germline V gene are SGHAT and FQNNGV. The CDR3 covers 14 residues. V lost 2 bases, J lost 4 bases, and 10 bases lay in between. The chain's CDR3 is CASSLPGTADTQYF. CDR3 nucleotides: TGTGCCAGCAGCTTACCCGGGACCGCAGATACGCAGTATTTT.

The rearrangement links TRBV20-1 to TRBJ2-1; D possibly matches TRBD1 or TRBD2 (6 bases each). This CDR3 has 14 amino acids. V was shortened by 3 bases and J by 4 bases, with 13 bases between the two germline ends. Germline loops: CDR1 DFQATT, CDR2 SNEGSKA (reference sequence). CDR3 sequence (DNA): TGCAGTGCTAGGGTACAGGGAGGATACAATGAGCAGTTCTTC. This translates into CSARVQGGYNEQFF.